This T cell receptor (beta chain) stems from a study of CD8 T cells in ankylosing spondylitis. Notes on the study in general: A number of the motif variants had already been described in reactive arthritis synovial fluid and blood. Apparently characteristic of ankylosing spondylitis blood was a TCR beta motif (eight highly homologous variants).

Turning to this clonotype: Its target is unknown.

TCRdb redid the calling of the 5' RACE reads with MiXCR, one entry per CDR3 protein. The data show more than 150,000 distinct CDR3 sequences, with 15% to 20% seen just once and around 4.1% held by the top ten. Germline loops: CDR1 LNHDA, CDR2 SQIVND (reference sequence). V lost 6 bases to trimming and J lost 0 bases, with 9 bases between them. This CDR3 is 14 amino acids long. The specimen sequenced was blood, either unsorted or a sorted T cell fraction (not recorded which). The chain combines TRBV19 with TRBJ1-3; D may be TRBD1 (5 bases). The TCR sequence derives from a male donor under 30 with ankylosing spondylitis or in good health (not recorded which). As DNA, the CDR3 is TGTGCCAGTAGGAGACAGCTCTCTGGAAACACCATATATTTT. This translates into CASRRQLSGNTIYF.